This entry is about one TCR beta chain. This PCR relied on a set of 60 Vbeta primers and 13 Jbeta primers. Method: immunoSEQ multiplex PCR; TCRdb's copy keeps in-frame clones and lacks some. The sample lists about 160,000 clones, about three fifths occurring once. The source of the sample is a study of cytomegalovirus exposure and HLA in healthy donors. V was trimmed by 1 base and J by 3 bases, leaving 13 bases between them. Germline V CDR1 and CDR2: GTSNPN, SVGIG (reference sequence). The CDR3 loop spans 15 amino acids. The receptor was isolated from a woman in her sixties in good health and CMV-seropositive. Specimen: PBMCs. This sequence joins TRBV30 and TRBJ1-5; D perhaps matches TRBD1 (5 bases). Written as DNA, the CDR3 is TGTGCCTGGAGTGCATGGCAGGGCCACAATCAGCCCCAGCATTTT. It is translated as CAWSAWQGHNQPQHF.